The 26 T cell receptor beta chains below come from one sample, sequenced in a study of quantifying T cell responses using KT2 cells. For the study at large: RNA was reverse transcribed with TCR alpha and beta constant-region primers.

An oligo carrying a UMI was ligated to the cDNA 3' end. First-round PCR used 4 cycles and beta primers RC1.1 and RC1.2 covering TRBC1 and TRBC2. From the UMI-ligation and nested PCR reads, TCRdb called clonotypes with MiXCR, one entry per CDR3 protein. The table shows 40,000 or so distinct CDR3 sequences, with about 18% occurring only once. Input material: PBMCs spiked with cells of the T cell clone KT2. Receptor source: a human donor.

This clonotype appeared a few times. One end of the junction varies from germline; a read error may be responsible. CDR3 loop: CASSLGMTGELFF. The CDR3 nucleotides are TGTGCTAGCAGCTTAGGCATGACCGGGGAGCTGTTTTTT. V gene TRBV7-7 combines with J gene TRBJ2-2; D is unresolved. Germline V gene data show CDR1 as SSHAT and CDR2 as FNYEAQ (reference sequence). The CDR3 has 13 amino acids.

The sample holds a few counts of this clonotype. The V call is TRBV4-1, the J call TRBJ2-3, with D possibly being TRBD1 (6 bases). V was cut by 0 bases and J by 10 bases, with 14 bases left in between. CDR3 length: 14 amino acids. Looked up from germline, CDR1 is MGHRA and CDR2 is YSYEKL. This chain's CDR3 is CASSQEEGDQAQYF. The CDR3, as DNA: TGCGCCAGCAGCCAAGAAGAGGGGGATCAGGCGCAGTATTTT.

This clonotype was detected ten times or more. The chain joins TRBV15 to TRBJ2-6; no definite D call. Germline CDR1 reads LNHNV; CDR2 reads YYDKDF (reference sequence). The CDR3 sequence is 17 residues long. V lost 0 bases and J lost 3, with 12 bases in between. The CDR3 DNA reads TGTGCCACCAGCAGAGATCTCAAACAGAGTGGGGCCAACGTCCTGACTTTC. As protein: CATSRDLKQSGANVLTF.

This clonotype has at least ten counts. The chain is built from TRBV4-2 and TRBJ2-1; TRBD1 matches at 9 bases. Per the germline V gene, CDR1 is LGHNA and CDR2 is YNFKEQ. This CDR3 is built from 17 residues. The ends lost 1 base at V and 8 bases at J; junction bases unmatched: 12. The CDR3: CASSQVGMGQGGDEQFF. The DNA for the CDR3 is TGTGCCAGCAGCCAAGTGGGAATGGGACAGGGAGGGGATGAGCAGTTCTTC.

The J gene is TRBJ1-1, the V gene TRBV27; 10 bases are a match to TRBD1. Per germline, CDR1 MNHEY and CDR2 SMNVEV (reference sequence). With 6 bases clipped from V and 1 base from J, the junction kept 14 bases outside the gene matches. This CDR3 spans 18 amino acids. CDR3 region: CASSLRGQGGIGNTEAFF. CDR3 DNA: TGTGCCAGCAGCTTACGCGGACAGGGGGGTATTGGGAACACTGAAGCTTTCTTT.

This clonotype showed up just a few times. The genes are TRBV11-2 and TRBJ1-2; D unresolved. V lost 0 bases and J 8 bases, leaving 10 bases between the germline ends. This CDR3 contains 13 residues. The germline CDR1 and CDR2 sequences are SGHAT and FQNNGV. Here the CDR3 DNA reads TGTGCCAGCAGCTTAGATCAAAGGTACGGCTACACCTTC. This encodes CASSLDQRYGYTF.

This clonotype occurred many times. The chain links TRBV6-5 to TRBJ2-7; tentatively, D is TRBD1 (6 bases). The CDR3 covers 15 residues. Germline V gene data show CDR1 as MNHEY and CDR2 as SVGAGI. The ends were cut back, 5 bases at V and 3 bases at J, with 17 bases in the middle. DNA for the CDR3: TGTGCCAGCAGTCCCGGACAGATTTCAAACTACGAGCAGTACTTC. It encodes CASSPGQISNYEQYF.

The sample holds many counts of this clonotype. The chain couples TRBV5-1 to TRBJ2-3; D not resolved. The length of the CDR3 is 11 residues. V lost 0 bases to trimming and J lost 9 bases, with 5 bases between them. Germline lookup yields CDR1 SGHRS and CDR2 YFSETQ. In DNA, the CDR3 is TGCGCCAGCAGCTTGGCCGAGACGCAGTATTTT. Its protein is CASSLAETQYF. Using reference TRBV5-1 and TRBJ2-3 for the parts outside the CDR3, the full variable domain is KAGVTQTPRYLIKTRGQQVTLSCSPISGHRSVSWYQQTPGQGLQFLFEYFSETQRNKGNFPGRFSGRQFSNSRSEMNVSTLELGDSALYLCASSLAETQYFGPGTRLTVL.

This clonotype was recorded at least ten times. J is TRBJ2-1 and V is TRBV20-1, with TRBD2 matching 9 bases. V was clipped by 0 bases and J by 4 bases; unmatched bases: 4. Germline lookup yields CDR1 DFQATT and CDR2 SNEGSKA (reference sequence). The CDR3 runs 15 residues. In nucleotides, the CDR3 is TGCAGTGCTAGAGATAGCGGGAGAGAGTACAATGAGCAGTTCTTC. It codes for CSARDSGREYNEQFF.

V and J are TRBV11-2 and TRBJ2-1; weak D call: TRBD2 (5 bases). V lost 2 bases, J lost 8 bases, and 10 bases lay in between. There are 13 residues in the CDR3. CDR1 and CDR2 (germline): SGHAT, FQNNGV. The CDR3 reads CASSLPSSDEQFF. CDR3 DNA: TGTGCCAGCAGCTTACCTAGCTCCGATGAGCAGTTCTTC.

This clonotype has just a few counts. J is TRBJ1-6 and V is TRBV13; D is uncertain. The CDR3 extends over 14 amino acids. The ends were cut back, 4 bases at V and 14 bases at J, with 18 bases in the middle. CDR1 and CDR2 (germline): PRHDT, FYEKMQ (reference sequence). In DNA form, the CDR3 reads TGTGCCAGCAGCTCCCGGCTTTCGGGTACGGCCCTCCACTTT. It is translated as CASSSRLSGTALHF.

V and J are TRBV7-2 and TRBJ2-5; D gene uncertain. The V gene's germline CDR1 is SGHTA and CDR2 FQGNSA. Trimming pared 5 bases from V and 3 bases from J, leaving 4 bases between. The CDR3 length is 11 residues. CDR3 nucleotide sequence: TGTGCCAGCAGCCACAAAGAGACCCAGTACTTC. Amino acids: CASSHKETQYF. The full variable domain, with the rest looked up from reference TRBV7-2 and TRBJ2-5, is GAGVSQSPSNKVTEKGKDVELRCDPISGHTALYWYRQSLGQGLEFLIYFQGNSAPDKSGLPSDRFSAERTGGSVSTLTIQRTQQEDSAVYLCASSHKETQYFGPGTRLLVL.

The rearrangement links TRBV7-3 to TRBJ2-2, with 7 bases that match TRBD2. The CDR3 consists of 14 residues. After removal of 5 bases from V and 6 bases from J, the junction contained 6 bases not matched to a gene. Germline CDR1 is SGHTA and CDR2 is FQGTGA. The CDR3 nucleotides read TGTGCCAGCAGCCACCGGGGGGAGCCCGGGGAGCTGTTTTTT. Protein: CASSHRGEPGELFF.

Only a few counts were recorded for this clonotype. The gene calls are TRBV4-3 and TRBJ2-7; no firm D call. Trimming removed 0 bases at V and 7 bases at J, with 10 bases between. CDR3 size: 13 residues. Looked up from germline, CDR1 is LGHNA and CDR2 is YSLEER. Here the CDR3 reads CASSQDYRGEQYF. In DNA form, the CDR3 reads TGCGCCAGCAGCCAAGATTATCGAGGAGAGCAGTACTTC.

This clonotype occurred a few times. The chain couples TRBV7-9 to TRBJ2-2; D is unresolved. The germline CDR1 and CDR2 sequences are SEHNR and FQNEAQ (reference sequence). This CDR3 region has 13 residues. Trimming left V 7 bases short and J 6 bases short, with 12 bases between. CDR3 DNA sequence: TGTGCCAGCACCATCAGCTCCCCCGGGGAGCTGTTTTTT. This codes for CASTISSPGELFF. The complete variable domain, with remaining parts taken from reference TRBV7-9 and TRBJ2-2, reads DTGVSQNPRHKITKRGQNVTFRCDPISEHNRLYWYRQTLGQGPEFLTYFQNEAQLEKSRLLSDRFSAERPKGSFSTLEIQRTEQGDSAMYLCASTISSPGELFFGEGSRLTVL.

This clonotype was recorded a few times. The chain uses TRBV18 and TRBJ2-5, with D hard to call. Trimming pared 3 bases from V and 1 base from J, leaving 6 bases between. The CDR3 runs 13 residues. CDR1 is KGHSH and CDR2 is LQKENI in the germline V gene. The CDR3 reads CASSPGVQETQYF. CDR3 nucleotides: TGTGCCAGCTCACCTGGGGTCCAAGAGACCCAGTACTTC.

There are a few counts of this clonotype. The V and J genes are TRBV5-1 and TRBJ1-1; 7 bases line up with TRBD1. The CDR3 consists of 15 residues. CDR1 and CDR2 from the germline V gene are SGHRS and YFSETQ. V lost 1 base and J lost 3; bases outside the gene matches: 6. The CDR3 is CASSLFGQGDTEAFF. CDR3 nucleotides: TGCGCCAGCAGCTTGTTTGGCCAGGGGGACACTGAAGCTTTCTTT.

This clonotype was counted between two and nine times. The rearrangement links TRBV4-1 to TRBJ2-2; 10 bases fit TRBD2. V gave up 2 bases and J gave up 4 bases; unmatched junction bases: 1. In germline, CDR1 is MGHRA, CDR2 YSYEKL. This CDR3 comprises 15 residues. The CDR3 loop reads CASSQLAGVTGELFF. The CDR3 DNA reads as TGCGCCAGCAGCCAACTAGCGGGGGTCACCGGGGAGCTGTTTTTT.

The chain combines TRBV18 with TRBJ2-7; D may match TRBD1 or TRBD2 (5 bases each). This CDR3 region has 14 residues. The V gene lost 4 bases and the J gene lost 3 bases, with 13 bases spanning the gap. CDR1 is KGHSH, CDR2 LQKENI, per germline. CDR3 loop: CASSRAGTDYEQYF. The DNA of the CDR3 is TGTGCCAGCTCACGGGCCGGGACCGACTACGAGCAGTACTTC.

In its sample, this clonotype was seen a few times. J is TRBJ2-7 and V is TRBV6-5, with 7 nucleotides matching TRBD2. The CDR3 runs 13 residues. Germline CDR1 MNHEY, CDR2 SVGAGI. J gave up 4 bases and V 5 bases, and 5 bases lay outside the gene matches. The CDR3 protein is CASSVSSGYEQYF. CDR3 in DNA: TGTGCCAGCAGTGTCTCTAGCGGTTACGAGCAGTACTTC.

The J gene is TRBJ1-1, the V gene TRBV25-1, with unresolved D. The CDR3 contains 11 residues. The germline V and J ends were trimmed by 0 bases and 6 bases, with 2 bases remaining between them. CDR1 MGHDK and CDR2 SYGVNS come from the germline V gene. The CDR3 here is CASSEYSEAFF. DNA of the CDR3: TGTGCCAGCAGTGAATACTCTGAAGCTTTCTTT.

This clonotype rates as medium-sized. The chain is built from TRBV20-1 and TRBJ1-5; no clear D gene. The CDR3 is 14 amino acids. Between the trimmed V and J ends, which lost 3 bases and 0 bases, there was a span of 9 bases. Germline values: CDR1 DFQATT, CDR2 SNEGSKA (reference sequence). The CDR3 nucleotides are TGCAGTGCTAGTAGGCACCATAGCAATCAGCCCCAGCATTTT. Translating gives CSASRHHSNQPQHF.

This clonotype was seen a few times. CDR3 bases: TGTGCCACCAGTGCCCCCGGCCAAGGGACGGGCTACACCTTC. It codes for CATSAPGQGTGYTF. The gene calls are TRBV24-1 and TRBJ1-2, with a tentative D call TRBD1 (5 bases). In germline, CDR1 is KGHDR, CDR2 SFDVKD. Trimming took off 5 bases at V and 8 bases at J, with 17 bases between the two ends. CDR3 size: 14 residues.

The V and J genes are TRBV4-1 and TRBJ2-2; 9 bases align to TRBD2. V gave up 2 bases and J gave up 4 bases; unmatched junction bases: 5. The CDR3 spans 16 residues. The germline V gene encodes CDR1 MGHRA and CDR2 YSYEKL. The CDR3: CASSQQRLAATGELFF. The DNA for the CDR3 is TGCGCCAGCAGCCAACAAAGACTAGCGGCCACCGGGGAGCTGTTTTTT.

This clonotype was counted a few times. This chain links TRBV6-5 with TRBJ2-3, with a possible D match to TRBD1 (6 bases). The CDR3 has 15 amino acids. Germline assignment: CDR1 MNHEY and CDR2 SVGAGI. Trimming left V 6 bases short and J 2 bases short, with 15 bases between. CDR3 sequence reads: CASSPVQGYTDTQYF. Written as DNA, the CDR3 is TGTGCCAGCAGCCCGGTACAGGGCTACACAGATACGCAGTATTTT.

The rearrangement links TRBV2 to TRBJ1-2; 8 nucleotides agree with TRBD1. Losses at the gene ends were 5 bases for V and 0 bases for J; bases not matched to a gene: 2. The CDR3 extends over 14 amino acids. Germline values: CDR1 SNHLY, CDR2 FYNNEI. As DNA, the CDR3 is TGTGCCAGCAGTACAGGGGGGACTAACTATGGCTACACCTTC. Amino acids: CASSTGGTNYGYTF.